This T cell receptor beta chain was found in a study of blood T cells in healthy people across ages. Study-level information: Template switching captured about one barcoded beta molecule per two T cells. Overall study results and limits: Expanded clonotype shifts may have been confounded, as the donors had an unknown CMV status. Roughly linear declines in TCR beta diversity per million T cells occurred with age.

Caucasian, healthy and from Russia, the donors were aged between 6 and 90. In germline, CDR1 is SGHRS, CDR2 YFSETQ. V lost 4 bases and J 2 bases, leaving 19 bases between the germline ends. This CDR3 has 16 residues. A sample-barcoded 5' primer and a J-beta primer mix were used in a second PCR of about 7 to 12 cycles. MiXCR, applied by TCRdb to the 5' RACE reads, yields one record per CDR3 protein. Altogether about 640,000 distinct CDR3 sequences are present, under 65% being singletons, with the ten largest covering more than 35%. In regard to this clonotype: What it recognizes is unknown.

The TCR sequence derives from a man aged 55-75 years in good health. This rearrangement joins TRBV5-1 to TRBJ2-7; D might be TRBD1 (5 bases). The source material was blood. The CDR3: CASSPAPGRGAYEQYF. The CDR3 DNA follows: TGCGCCAGCAGCCCCGCCCCAGGGCGCGGAGCCTACGAGCAGTACTTC.